Sequencing of this T cell receptor beta chain was carried out in a study of OX40 agonist ivuxolimab in advanced cancers. It was autoimmune disease history or systemic immunosuppression that excluded patients. The CDR3 loop spans 16 amino acids. V was pared by 7 bases and J by 7 bases, with 12 bases of the junction left unmatched. CDR1 and CDR2 (germline): LNHDA, SQIVND (reference sequence). Using immunoSEQ multiplex PCR, the repertoire was profiled, and TCRdb retains in-frame clones only, with some absent. The table lists around 54,000 clones, approximately 90% of them singletons. This clone was recorded a few times.

Sequencing used CD4+ or CD8+ T cells sorted from blood, obtained in a trial of the OX40 agonist ivuxolimab. The rearrangement uses TRBV19 and TRBJ1-3, with 11 bases matching TRBD1. This TCR came from an adult with an advanced solid tumor such as melanoma, head and neck, liver or kidney cancer. CDR3 sequence: CASTGPDRGRGNTIYF. CDR3 sequence (DNA): TGTGCCAGTACTGGCCCGGACAGGGGGCGCGGGAACACCATATATTTT.